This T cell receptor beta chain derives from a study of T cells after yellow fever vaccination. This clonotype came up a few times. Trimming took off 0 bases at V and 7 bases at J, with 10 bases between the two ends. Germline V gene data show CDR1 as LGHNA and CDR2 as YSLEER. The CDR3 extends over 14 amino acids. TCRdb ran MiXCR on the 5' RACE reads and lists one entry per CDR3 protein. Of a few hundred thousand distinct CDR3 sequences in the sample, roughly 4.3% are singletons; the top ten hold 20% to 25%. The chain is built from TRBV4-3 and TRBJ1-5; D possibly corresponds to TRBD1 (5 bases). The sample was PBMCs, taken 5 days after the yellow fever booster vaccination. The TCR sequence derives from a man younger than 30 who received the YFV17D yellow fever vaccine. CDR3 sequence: CASSQDQWGQPQHF. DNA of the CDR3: TGCGCCAGCAGCCAAGATCAGTGGGGCCAGCCCCAGCATTTT.